The clone carrying this T cell receptor (beta chain) has a count of ten or more. Its target is unknown. V lost 5 bases to trimming and J lost 3 bases, with 10 bases between them. The germline gives CDR1 MNHNS, CDR2 SASEGT. The CDR3 sequence is 13 residues long. This specimen belongs to a study of regulatory T cells in long-lasting Graves disease. Findings of the study overall: Thyroid tissue was not studied; only peripheral blood was.

Time point of the sample: persistent/refractory GD, antithyroid drugs over 5 years with positive TRAb. From PBMCs, RNA was extracted and then used to make the TCR library. Arm-PCR of CDR3 regions and iRepertoire HTBI primers were the basis on which TCR beta libraries were built. Original methodology: The samples included roughly 61 TRBV and roughly 14 TRBJ segments. TCRdb reprocessed the multiplex PCR reads via MiXCR and lists one record per CDR3 protein. The V and J calls follow TCRdb's processing rather than the paper's. The table shows 400,000 to 500,000 distinct CDR3 sequences, with less than 25% occurring only once.

V gene TRBV6-1 combines with J gene TRBJ1-1; D gene uncertain. The input for sequencing was peripheral blood mononuclear cells (PBMCs), taken when the disease was refractory, from a patient treated with antithyroid drugs. The source of this sequence is a female donor with Graves disease. The CDR3 spells CASSLGDDTEAFF. Here the CDR3 DNA reads TGTGCCAGCAGTCTCGGGGATGACACTGAAGCTTTCTTT.